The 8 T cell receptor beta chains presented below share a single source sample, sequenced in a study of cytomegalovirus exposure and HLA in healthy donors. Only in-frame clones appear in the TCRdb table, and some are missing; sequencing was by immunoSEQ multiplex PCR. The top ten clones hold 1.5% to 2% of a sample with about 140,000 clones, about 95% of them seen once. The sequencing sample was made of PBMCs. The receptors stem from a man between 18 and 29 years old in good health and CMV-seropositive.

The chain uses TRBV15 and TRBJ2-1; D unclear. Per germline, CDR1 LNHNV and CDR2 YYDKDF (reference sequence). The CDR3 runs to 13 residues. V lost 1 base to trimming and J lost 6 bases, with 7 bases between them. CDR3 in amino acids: CATSRGAINEQFF. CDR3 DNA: TGTGCCACCAGCAGAGGAGCTATCAATGAGCAGTTCTTC.

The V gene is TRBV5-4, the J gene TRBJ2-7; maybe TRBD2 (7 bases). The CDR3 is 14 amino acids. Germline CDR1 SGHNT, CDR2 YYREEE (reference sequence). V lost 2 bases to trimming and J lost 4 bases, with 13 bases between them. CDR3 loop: CASSLGLGGYEQYF. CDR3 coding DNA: TGTGCCAGCAGCTTAGGACTAGGGGGTTACGAGCAGTACTTC.

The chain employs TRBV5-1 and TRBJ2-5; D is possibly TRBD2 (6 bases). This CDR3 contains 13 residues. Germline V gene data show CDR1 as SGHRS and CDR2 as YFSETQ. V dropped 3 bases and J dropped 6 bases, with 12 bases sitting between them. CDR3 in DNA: TGCGCCAGCAGCTCGGCTAGCGAACAGACCCAGTACTTC. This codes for CASSSASEQTQYF.

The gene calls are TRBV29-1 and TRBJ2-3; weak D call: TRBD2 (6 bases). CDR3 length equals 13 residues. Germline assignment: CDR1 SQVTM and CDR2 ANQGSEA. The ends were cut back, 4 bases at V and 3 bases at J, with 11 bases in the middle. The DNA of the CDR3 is TGCAGCGTTGCACCTGCGGGGACAGATACGCAGTATTTT. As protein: CSVAPAGTDTQYF.

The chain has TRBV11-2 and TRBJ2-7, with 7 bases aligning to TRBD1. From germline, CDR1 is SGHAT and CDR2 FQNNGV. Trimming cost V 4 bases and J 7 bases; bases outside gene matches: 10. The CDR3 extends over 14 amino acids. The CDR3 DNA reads TGTGCCAGCAGCTCTGGGACAGTCATTGGGGAGCAGTACTTC. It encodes CASSSGTVIGEQYF.

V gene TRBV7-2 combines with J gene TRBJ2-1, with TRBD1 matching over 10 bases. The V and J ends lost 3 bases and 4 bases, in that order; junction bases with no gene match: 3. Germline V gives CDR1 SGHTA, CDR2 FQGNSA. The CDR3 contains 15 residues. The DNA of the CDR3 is TGTGCCAGCAGCTTCGGACAGGGGGGATACAATGAGCAGTTCTTC. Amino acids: CASSFGQGGYNEQFF.

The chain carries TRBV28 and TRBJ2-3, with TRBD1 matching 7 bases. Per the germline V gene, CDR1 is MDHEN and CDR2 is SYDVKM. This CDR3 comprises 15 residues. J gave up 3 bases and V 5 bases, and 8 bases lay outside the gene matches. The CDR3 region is CASSPPDRLTDTQYF. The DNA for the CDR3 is TGTGCCAGCAGTCCACCGGACAGGTTGACAGATACGCAGTATTTT.

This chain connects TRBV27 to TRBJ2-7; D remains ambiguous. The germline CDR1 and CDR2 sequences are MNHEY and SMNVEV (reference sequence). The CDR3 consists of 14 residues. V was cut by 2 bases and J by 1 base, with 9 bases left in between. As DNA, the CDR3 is TGTGCCAGCAGTTTAAACCCCGGGTCCTACGAGCAGTACTTC. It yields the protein CASSLNPGSYEQYF.